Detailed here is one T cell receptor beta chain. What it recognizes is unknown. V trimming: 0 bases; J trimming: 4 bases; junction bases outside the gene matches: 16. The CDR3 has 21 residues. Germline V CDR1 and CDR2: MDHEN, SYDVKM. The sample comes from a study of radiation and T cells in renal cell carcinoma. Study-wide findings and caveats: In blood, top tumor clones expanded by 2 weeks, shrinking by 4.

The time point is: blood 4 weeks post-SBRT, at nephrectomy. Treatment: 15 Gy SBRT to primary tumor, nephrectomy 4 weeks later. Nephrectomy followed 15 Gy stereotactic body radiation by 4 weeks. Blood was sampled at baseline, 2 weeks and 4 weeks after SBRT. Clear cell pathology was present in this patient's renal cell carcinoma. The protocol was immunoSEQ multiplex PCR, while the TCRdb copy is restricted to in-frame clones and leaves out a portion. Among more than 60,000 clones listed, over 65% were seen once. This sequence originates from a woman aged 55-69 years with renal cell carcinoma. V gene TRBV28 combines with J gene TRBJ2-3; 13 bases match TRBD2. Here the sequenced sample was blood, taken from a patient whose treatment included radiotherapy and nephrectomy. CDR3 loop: CASSLWGLTSGGQEIADTQYF. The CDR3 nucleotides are TGTGCCAGCAGTTTATGGGGCCTGACTAGCGGGGGGCAGGAAATAGCAGATACGCAGTATTTT. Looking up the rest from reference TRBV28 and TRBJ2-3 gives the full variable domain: DVKVTQSSRYLVKRTGEKVFLECVQDMDHENMFWYRQDPGLGLRLIYFSYDVKMKEKGDIPEGYSVSREKKERFSLILESASTNQTSMYLCASSLWGLTSGGQEIADTQYFGPGTRLTVL.